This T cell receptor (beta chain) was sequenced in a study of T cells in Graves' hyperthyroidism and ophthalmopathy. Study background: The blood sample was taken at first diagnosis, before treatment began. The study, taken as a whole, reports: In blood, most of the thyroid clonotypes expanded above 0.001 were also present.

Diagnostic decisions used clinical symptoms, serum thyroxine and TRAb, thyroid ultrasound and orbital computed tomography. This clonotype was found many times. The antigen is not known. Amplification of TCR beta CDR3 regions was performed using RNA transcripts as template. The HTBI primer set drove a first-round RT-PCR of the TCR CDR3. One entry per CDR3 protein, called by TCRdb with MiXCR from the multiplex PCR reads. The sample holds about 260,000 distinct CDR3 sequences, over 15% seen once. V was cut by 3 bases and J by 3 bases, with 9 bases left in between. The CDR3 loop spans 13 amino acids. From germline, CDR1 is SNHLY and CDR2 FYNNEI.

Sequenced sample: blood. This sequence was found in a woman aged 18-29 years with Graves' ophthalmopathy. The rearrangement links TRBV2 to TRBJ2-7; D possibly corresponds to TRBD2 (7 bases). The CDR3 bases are TGTGCCAGCAGTGAGCGGGGGCTCTACGAGCAGTACTTC. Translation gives CASSERGLYEQYF.